Listed below are T cell receptor beta chains from one sample, sequenced in a study of early T cells in non-severe SARS-CoV-2 infection. Via MiXCR, TCRdb re-called the 5' RACE reads, giving one row per CDR3 protein. This table has some 75,000 distinct CDR3 sequences, roughly 15% appearing once. Sequenced: whole blood. The receptors here all came from an adult who was a healthcare worker with PCR-confirmed SARS-CoV-2 infection or an uninfected control (not recorded which). Each CDR3 is given with its conserved first and last residue. The D gene is left open where the match is weak. Clone size is given for some rows only: seen once, a few or many times, or a class if the clone is expanded.

v_call: TRBV5-8; clone_size: -; d_call: -; j_call: TRBJ2-6; cdr3_nt: TGTGCCAGCAGCATGACAGGTTCCTCTGGGGCCAACGTCCTGACTTTC; cdr3_aa: CASSMTGSSGANVLTF
v_call: TRBV12-5; clone_size: -; d_call: -; j_call: TRBJ2-7; cdr3_nt: TGTGCTAGTGTTGGGGGACACCGTTTTGCCTACGAGCAGTACTTC; cdr3_aa: CASVGGHRFAYEQYF
v_call: TRBV20-1; clone_size: many; d_call: -; j_call: TRBJ2-7; cdr3_nt: TGCAGTGCTAAGAGCCAGCGCCATTACTACGAGCAGTACTTC; cdr3_aa: CSAKSQRHYYEQYF
v_call: TRBV5-1; clone_size: -; d_call: -; j_call: TRBJ2-1; cdr3_nt: TGCGCCAGCAGCTTCTACCGGACAACGAGCTCCTACAATGAGCAGTTCTTC; cdr3_aa: CASSFYRTTSSYNEQFF
v_call: TRBV6-1; clone_size: few; d_call: TRBD2; j_call: TRBJ2-5; cdr3_nt: TGTGCCAGCAGCCATAGACTAGCGGGGGAAGAGACCCAGTACTTC; cdr3_aa: CASSHRLAGEETQYF
v_call: TRBV20-1; clone_size: -; d_call: -; j_call: TRBJ2-4; cdr3_nt: TGCAGTGCTAAAAAGGGGGGATCCAAAAACATTCAGTACTTC; cdr3_aa: CSAKKGGSKNIQYF
v_call: TRBV29-1; clone_size: -; d_call: -; j_call: TRBJ2-7; cdr3_nt: TGCAGCGTCAAAGGGGCGAGGCCCTACGAGCAGTACTTC; cdr3_aa: CSVKGARPYEQYF
v_call: TRBV29-1; clone_size: few; d_call: -; j_call: TRBJ2-5; cdr3_nt: TGCAGCGTCGGCTTTAAGGCTGAAGAGACCCAGTACTTC; cdr3_aa: CSVGFKAEETQYF
v_call: TRBV14; clone_size: many; d_call: -; j_call: TRBJ2-5; cdr3_nt: TGTGCCAGCAGCCCGAGCTTGGGGGAGACCCAGTACTTC; cdr3_aa: CASSPSLGETQYF
v_call: TRBV30; clone_size: many; d_call: -; j_call: TRBJ2-2; cdr3_nt: TGTGCCTGGAGTGTAGACGGCACCGGGGAGCTGTTTTTT; cdr3_aa: CAWSVDGTGELFF
v_call: TRBV11-3; clone_size: many; d_call: -; j_call: TRBJ2-5; cdr3_nt: TGTGCCAGCAGCTTACAGGGCATAGAGACCCAGTACTTC; cdr3_aa: CASSLQGIETQYF